Each of the 24 T cell receptor beta chains below was sequenced from the same sample in a study of blood T cells in healthy people across ages (dated by TCRdb to the mid-2010s). The library came from 5' RACE. The sequencer listed for this sample is Illumina HiSeq 2500. A second PCR of roughly 7 to 11 cycles was performed with a sample-barcoded 5' primer and a J-beta primer mix. TCRdb ran its own pipeline on the public reads, namely fastp trimming at Q25 and MiXCR clone calling, and kept in-frame beta chains. Rows with a matching CDR3 protein are joined into one entry that keeps the most common DNA and genes. In this sample the table shows hundreds of thousands of distinct CDR3 sequences, about 46% of which occur a single time. The ten largest clones capture 15% to 20% of the sample. The sample taken for sequencing was blood. Receptors originate from a man at least 80 years old in good health.

The chain recombines TRBV7-8 with TRBJ2-1, with D maybe TRBD1 (5 bases). This CDR3 spans 18 amino acids. The V end was cut by 1 base, the J end by 4 bases, with 20 bases between. CDR1 SGHVS and CDR2 FQNEAQ come from the germline V gene. In DNA, the CDR3 is TGTGCCAGCAGCTTAGAGTCGTTTGGGGCAGCGAGTTACAATGAGCAGTTCTTC. Its protein product is CASSLESFGAASYNEQFF. The full variable domain, with the rest looked up from reference TRBV7-8 and TRBJ2-1, is GAGVSQSPRYKVAKRGQDVALRCDPISGHVSLFWYQQALGQGPEFLTYFQNEAQLDKSGLPSDRFFAERPEGSVSTLKIQRTQQEDSAVYLCASSLESFGAASYNEQFFGPGTRLTVL.

A note on this clonotype: A read error may be the cause here, since a much bigger clone is one base away. The V gene is TRBV29-1, the J gene TRBJ2-1; D is possibly TRBD2 (5 bases). The CDR3 is 13 residues long. Germline CDR1 and CDR2: SQVTM and ANQGSEA. Trimming removed 6 bases at V and 6 bases at J, with 15 bases between. For the CDR3, the DNA is TGCAGCGTCGCACTAGTGCGGCGCAATGAGCAGTTCTTC. This translates into CSVALVRRNEQFF.

This clonotype was recorded a few times. CDR3 region: CASSLREGKNIQYF. DNA of the CDR3: TGTGCCAGCAGCCTCAGGGAGGGGAAAAACATTCAGTACTTC. The rearrangement joins TRBV12-3 or TRBV12-4 to TRBJ2-4, with TRBD2 matching over 7 bases. V shed 6 bases and J 4 bases; nucleotides not matched to a gene: 6. CDR3 length: 14 amino acids.

This clonotype was seen only once. The chain has TRBV6-1 and TRBJ1-2; 11 bases are a match to TRBD1. The CDR3 consists of 15 residues. Trimming took 1 base from V and 4 from J; bases not matched to a gene: 2. Germline CDR1 MNHNS, CDR2 SASEGT. The CDR3 DNA sequence: TGTGCCAGCAGTGAAGGGACAGGGGGCGGCTATGGCTACACCTTC. It codes for CASSEGTGGGYGYTF.

The V call is TRBV11-3, the J call TRBJ2-1; D could derive from TRBD1 or TRBD2 (7 bases each). The CDR3 length is 18 residues. Germline CDR1 is SGHNT and CDR2 is YENEEA. V was clipped by 5 bases and J by 0 bases, with 20 bases between them. CDR3 DNA: TGTGCCAGCAGCACCCGCAGGGGGGGGAATAGCTCCTACAATGAGCAGTTCTTC. Its translation is CASSTRRGGNSSYNEQFF. Full variable domain (outside the CDR3, taken from reference TRBV11-3 and TRBJ2-1): EAGVVQSPRYKIIEKKQPVAFWCNPISGHNTLYWYLQNLGQGPELLIRYENEEAVDDSQLPKDRFSAERLKGVDSTLKIQPAELGDSAVYLCASSTRRGGNSSYNEQFFGPGTRLTVL.

Only a few counts were recorded for this clonotype. The V gene is TRBV28, the J gene TRBJ2-5, with 8 positions matching TRBD2. The ends lost 5 bases at V and 5 bases at J; junction bases unmatched: 10. This CDR3 comprises 15 residues. The germline gives CDR1 MDHEN, CDR2 SYDVKM. CDR3 DNA: TGTGCCAGCAGTGAGACCGGGACTAGGGGGGAGACCCAGTACTTC. Translating gives CASSETGTRGETQYF. Complete variable domain (other parts from reference TRBV28 and TRBJ2-5): DVKVTQSSRYLVKRTGEKVFLECVQDMDHENMFWYRQDPGLGLRLIYFSYDVKMKEKGDIPEGYSVSREKKERFSLILESASTNQTSMYLCASSETGTRGETQYFGPGTRLLVL.

The table lists this clonotype with many counts. The chain joins TRBV5-1 to TRBJ2-1, with TRBD2 matching over 7 bases. The germline V gene encodes CDR1 SGHRS and CDR2 YFSETQ. The CDR3 runs to 15 residues. Unmatched junction bases numbered 9, after V lost 5 bases and J lost 4 bases. The CDR3: CASRAAGDSYNEQFF. Written as DNA, the CDR3 is TGCGCCAGCAGGGCGGCGGGAGATTCATACAATGAGCAGTTCTTC.

This chain uses TRBV5-1 with TRBJ2-1; a possible D gene is TRBD2 (5 bases). This CDR3 comprises 15 residues. Germline V gives CDR1 SGHRS, CDR2 YFSETQ. Trimming took 4 bases from V and 2 from J, leaving 13 bases between them. Here the CDR3 DNA reads TGCGCCAGCAGCCCCCCACTCGGGACCTACAATGAGCAGTTCTTC. It translates to CASSPPLGTYNEQFF.

J is TRBJ1-3 and V is TRBV5-5, with 7 nucleotides matching TRBD1. The CDR3 has 18 residues. Trimming cost V 1 base and J 0 bases; bases outside gene matches: 10. Germline V gives CDR1 SGHKS, CDR2 YYEKEE (reference sequence). This chain's CDR3 is CASSLKMLGQNSGNTIYF. The CDR3 region has the DNA TGTGCCAGCAGCTTGAAAATGCTGGGACAGAACTCTGGAAACACCATATATTTT.

This clonotype was picked up one time. The chain joins TRBV7-8 to TRBJ2-1, with 7 bases lining up with TRBD2. CDR1 and CDR2 (germline): SGHVS, FQNEAQ. J was trimmed by 3 bases and V by 1 base; bases with no gene match: 9. The CDR3 loop spans 17 amino acids. CDR3 sequence: CASSLGWVAGIYNEQFF. The CDR3, as DNA: TGTGCCAGCAGCTTAGGGTGGGTAGCGGGTATCTACAATGAGCAGTTCTTC.

Comment on this clonotype: A read error may account for a junction end that differs from germline. V usage is TRBV9 and J usage is TRBJ1-4, with D maybe TRBD1 (5 bases). From germline, CDR1 is SGDLS and CDR2 YYNGEE. The CDR3 covers 15 residues. CDR3 sequence (DNA): TGTACCAGCAGCCTACGGACGGGACTGAATGAAAAACTGTTTTTT. Its protein is CTSSLRTGLNEKLFF.

The rearrangement uses TRBV29-1 and TRBJ2-1; possibly TRBD2 for D (6 bases). This CDR3 has 14 amino acids. The V and J ends lost 7 bases and 0 bases respectively, with 13 bases between them. The germline CDR1 and CDR2 sequences are SQVTM and ANQGSEA. The CDR3 sequence: CSAPFGGSYNEQFF. In DNA form, the CDR3 reads TGCAGCGCCCCCTTCGGGGGCTCCTACAATGAGCAGTTCTTC.

Comment on this clonotype: A much larger clone differs by one base, so this may be a read error. The chain is built from TRBV20-1 and TRBJ2-1; 9 bases line up with TRBD1. This CDR3 spans 14 amino acids. CDR1 is DFQATT, CDR2 SNEGSKA, per germline (reference sequence). The V and J ends lost 4 bases and 10 bases, in that order; junction bases with no gene match: 11. In nucleotides, the CDR3 is TGCAGTGCTACCAGGGGACAGGGAGCTCACGAGCAGTTCTTC. It yields the protein CSATRGQGAHEQFF.

V is TRBV12-3 or TRBV12-4 and J is TRBJ2-1; D uncertain. CDR3 length: 14 amino acids. Trimming pared 4 bases from V and 7 bases from J, leaving 14 bases between. In DNA form, the CDR3 reads TGTGCCAGCAGTTCAGGCCCCCTCCAGAATGAGCAGTTCTTC. It encodes CASSSGPLQNEQFF.

The chain employs TRBV7-2 and TRBJ2-3; perhaps D is TRBD1 or TRBD2 (5 bases each). This CDR3 is built from 15 residues. With 5 bases removed from V and 6 bases from J, the gap between germline ends came to 18 bases. Looked up from germline, CDR1 is SGHTA and CDR2 is FQGNSA. The CDR3 spells CASSRRGPEVDTQYF. The DNA for the CDR3 is TGTGCCAGCAGCCGCCGGGGACCTGAGGTGGATACGCAGTATTTT.

The gene calls are TRBV7-9 and TRBJ1-5; 7 bases agree with TRBD1. The CDR3 covers 15 residues. V was pared by 5 bases and J by 1 base, with 5 bases of the junction left unmatched. The germline V gene encodes CDR1 SEHNR and CDR2 FQNEAQ (reference sequence). The CDR3 region has the DNA TGTGCCAGCAGCCTACAGGGGACGAGCAATCAGCCCCAGCATTTT. The encoded protein is CASSLQGTSNQPQHF.

The V gene is TRBV29-1, the J gene TRBJ1-1, with TRBD1 matching over 10 bases. This CDR3 contains 17 residues. The V gene end was trimmed by 3 bases and the J gene end by 6 bases; junction bases not matched to a gene: 16. The germline gives CDR1 SQVTM, CDR2 ANQGSEA. CDR3 residues: CSVDSRDRGLFGSEAFF. The CDR3 DNA sequence: TGCAGCGTTGATAGTCGAGACAGGGGGCTTTTTGGATCTGAAGCTTTCTTT.

This clonotype was seen a handful of times. V is TRBV7-3 and J is TRBJ2-1; 8 bases map to TRBD1. The V segment lost 5 bases and the J segment 5 bases; nucleotides outside the gene matches: 5. Germline-derived CDR1 and CDR2 are SGHTA and FQGTGA. The CDR3 has 14 amino acids. In DNA, the CDR3 is TGTGCCAGCAGCCCAGGGGGCCTGGACAATGAGCAGTTCTTC. It encodes CASSPGGLDNEQFF.

This clonotype was picked up one time. Written as DNA, the CDR3 is TGCGCCAGCAGCCCCGGACAGGGAGACTCCTACGAGCAGTACTTC. Translating gives CASSPGQGDSYEQYF. The V and J genes are TRBV5-1 and TRBJ2-7; TRBD1 matches at 8 bases. Looked up from germline, CDR1 is SGHRS and CDR2 is YFSETQ. J lost 0 bases, V lost 4 bases, and 6 bases had no gene match. The length of the CDR3 is 15 residues.

The CDR3 bases are TGCAGTGCTAGTTCCACAGGGGCCGTGTCCTACGAGCAGTACTTC. It codes for CSASSTGAVSYEQYF. The chain is built from TRBV20-1 and TRBJ2-7, with 7 nucleotides matching TRBD1. Germline CDR1 DFQATT, CDR2 SNEGSKA (reference sequence). The CDR3 loop spans 15 amino acids. Trimming took 3 bases from V and 1 from J; bases not matched to a gene: 9.

This clonotype has just a few counts. The chain recombines TRBV28 with TRBJ1-2; D uncertain. The germline gives CDR1 MDHEN, CDR2 SYDVKM. The CDR3 totals 14 residues. Between the trimmed V and J ends, which lost 2 bases and 3 bases, there was a span of 10 bases. The chain's CDR3 is CASSLRSSDYGYTF. CDR3 nucleotides: TGTGCCAGCAGTTTACGGAGCAGTGACTATGGCTACACCTTC.

This clonotype was observed at least ten times. The chain links TRBV5-1 to TRBJ2-7; a possible D gene is TRBD2 (6 bases). CDR1 is SGHRS and CDR2 is YFSETQ in the germline V gene. V was cut by 4 bases and J by 3 bases, with 17 bases left in between. The CDR3 contains 15 residues. CDR3 in amino acids: CASSLEGGNLYEQYF. The CDR3 DNA sequence: TGCGCCAGCAGCCTTGAGGGAGGCAACCTCTACGAGCAGTACTTC.

The chain has TRBV4-3 and TRBJ2-4, with 7 bases identical to TRBD1. The CDR3 spans 13 residues. Losses at the gene ends were 1 base for V and 12 bases for J; bases not matched to a gene: 6. Looked up from germline, CDR1 is LGHNA and CDR2 is YSLEER. CDR3 bases: TGCGCCAGCAGCCAAGTTAGGGGGCAGGGTCAGTACTTC. Its translation: CASSQVRGQGQYF.

This chain uses TRBV7-2 with TRBJ2-5; 8 bases map to TRBD2. This CDR3 contains 16 residues. V was pared by 7 bases and J by 5 bases, with 15 bases of the junction left unmatched. The V gene's germline CDR1 is SGHTA and CDR2 FQGNSA. CDR3 nucleotide sequence: TGTGCCAGCAACACCTCTAGCGGGTCTAAAGGGGAGACCCAGTACTTC. Its protein product is CASNTSSGSKGETQYF.